This T cell receptor (beta chain) was sequenced during a study of blood T cell repertoires in COVID-19. The wider study: Samples of COVID-19 (acute and convalescent) were obtained from the United States, Italy and Spain. The analysed material was cDNA or gDNA that came from T cells, B-cell-depleted T cells, or PBMCs.

This clone was seen a handful of times. Under the authors' procedure: The assay estimated nucleated cells by amplifying reference gene primers. Assay: immunoSEQ multiplex PCR; the TCRdb copy retains only in-frame clones and omits some. The V and J calls and clone size are taken from that table; D and trimming were inferred from the DNA. The sample includes about 400,000 clones, around 87% of them seen just once. Unmatched junction bases numbered 7, after V lost 5 bases and J lost 0 bases. The CDR3 runs 16 residues. The germline V gene has CDR1 SGHDT and CDR2 YYEEEE. The TCR comes from a human donor in a cohort sampled during active COVID-19. Sequencing was carried out using peripheral blood. The chain links TRBV5-6 to TRBJ2-1; 8 bases agree with TRBD1. CDR3 region: CASRRQGIRSYNEQFF. In DNA form, the CDR3 reads TGTGCCAGCAGGAGACAGGGGATCCGCTCCTACAATGAGCAGTTCTTC. The full variable domain, with the rest looked up from reference TRBV5-6 and TRBJ2-1, is DAGVTQSPTHLIKTRGQQVTLRCSPKSGHDTVSWYQQALGQGPQFIFQYYEEEERQRGNFPDRFSGHQFPNYSSELNVNALLLGDSALYLCASRRQGIRSYNEQFFGPGTRLTVL.